Below are 7 T cell receptor beta chains sequenced from a single sample in a study of T cell responses to AZD1222 COVID-19 vaccine. Generated by immunoSEQ multiplex PCR, the TCRdb table keeps only in-frame clones and is missing some. The sample yields over 110,000 clones, 93% seen once. Here the sequenced sample was peripheral blood, taken on day 0 of AZD1222 vaccination. These receptors all come from an adult in good health.

CDR3 sequence: CASSLGSGLTQETQYF. In DNA form, the CDR3 reads TGTGCCAGCAGCTTAGGATCGGGACTAACCCAAGAGACCCAGTACTTC. V is TRBV7-2 and J is TRBJ2-5, with 7 bases matching TRBD2. The ends lost 1 base at V and 1 base at J; junction bases unmatched: 6. The CDR3 is 16 amino acids. The germline V gene has CDR1 SGHTA and CDR2 FQGNSA.

Here the CDR3 reads CASSPNSGAGYEQYF. The CDR3 DNA follows: TGTGCCAGCTCACCAAACTCGGGAGCCGGTTACGAGCAGTACTTC. This chain uses TRBV18 with TRBJ2-7, with a tentative D call TRBD2 (6 bases). Germline V lookup: CDR1 KGHSH, CDR2 LQKENI. CDR3 length: 15 amino acids. V was shortened by 2 bases and J by 4 bases, with 15 bases between the two germline ends.

This clone turned up a few times. This rearrangement joins TRBV6-5 to TRBJ1-1; unclear D gene. Trimming took off 6 bases at V and 8 bases at J, with 13 bases between the two ends. Germline CDR1 MNHEY, CDR2 SVGAGI. The CDR3 length is 12 residues. The CDR3 nucleotides read TGTGCCAGCAGGAGGCTGGATTTAGAAGCTTTCTTT. This sequence encodes CASRRLDLEAFF.

This rearrangement joins TRBV10-3 to TRBJ1-1, with D possibly TRBD1 on 6 matching bases. Germline CDR1 and CDR2: ENHRY and SYGVKD. Trimming cost V 6 bases and J 3 bases, with 17 bases left between them. CDR3 size: 15 residues. In DNA form, the CDR3 reads TGTGCCATCAGAGCCGATCAGGGGTTGGACACTGAAGCTTTCTTT. Its protein product is CAIRADQGLDTEAFF.

The chain links TRBV5-1 to TRBJ2-7; 9 bases fit TRBD1. This CDR3 has 16 residues. CDR1 is SGHRS and CDR2 is YFSETQ in the germline V gene. V was pared by 0 bases and J by 5 bases, with 9 bases of the junction left unmatched. The CDR3 region has the DNA TGCGCCAGCAGCTTGGGGGTTGGACAGGGGTCCAACGAGCAGTACTTC. Its translation is CASSLGVGQGSNEQYF.

This sequence joins TRBV19 and TRBJ2-2, with D unresolved. The CDR3 length is 11 residues. Trimming took off 5 bases at V and 3 bases at J, with 1 base between the two ends. The germline gives CDR1 LNHDA, CDR2 SQIVND (reference sequence). Here the CDR3 reads CASSDTGELFF. CDR3 bases: TGTGCCAGTAGTGACACCGGGGAGCTGTTTTTT.

The chain combines TRBV4-3 with TRBJ2-7; D is unresolved. The V gene's germline CDR1 is LGHNA and CDR2 YSLEER. The CDR3 loop spans 11 amino acids. V lost 9 bases and J lost 6, with 12 bases in between. For the CDR3, the DNA is TGCGCCAGTCAACCGGGTGGCGAGCAGTACTTC. Encoded protein: CASQPGGEQYF.